Each of the 11 T cell receptor beta chains below was sequenced from the same sample in a study of CD8+CD57+ T cells in acquired aplastic anemia (dated by TCRdb to between 2017 and 2018). The instrument was an Illumina HiSeq 2000. TCR beta VDJ combination and CDR3 sequence profiling used genomic DNA as the template. TCRdb reanalyzed the raw reads on its own, using fastp at Q25 for trimming and MiXCR for clone calling, and kept in-frame beta chains. Every distinct CDR3 protein forms one entry, paired with its most common genes and DNA. The sample profile shows 400,000 to 450,000 distinct CDR3 sequences; roughly 64% of them were found once. In total, the top ten clones hold around 4% of the sample. Sequenced sample: sorted CD4+, CD8+, or CD8+CD57+ T cells (not recorded which) from PBMCs. These receptors all come from a human donor in good health, serving as a control.

As for this clonotype: A read error may account for a junction end that differs from germline. This chain connects TRBV7-2 to TRBJ2-1; 7 positions match TRBD2. CDR1 and CDR2 (germline): SGHTA, FQGNSA. The CDR3 has 14 residues. CDR3 sequence reads: CASSLRPAGSETQF. The CDR3 coding sequence is TGTGCCAGCAGCTTAAGACCAGCGGGGTCAGAGACCCAGTTC.

This clonotype was counted many times. The chain has TRBV29-1 and TRBJ2-7, with D possibly being TRBD2 (5 bases). Germline CDR1 and CDR2: SQVTM and ANQGSEA. The V gene lost 4 bases and the J gene lost 6 bases, with 16 bases spanning the gap. The CDR3 totals 13 residues. The CDR3 protein is CSVGGVDRGEQYF. The CDR3 bases are TGCAGCGTTGGAGGCGTAGATCGGGGCGAGCAGTACTTC.

Worth noting for this clonotype: The conserved phenylalanine or tryptophan normally closing the CDR3 is absent here, so this likely arose from a read error. The DNA is left out, because the CDR3 cannot be placed on it with certainty; the CDR3 is given as TCRdb lists it. The rearrangement links TRBV7-9 to TRBJ2-3; TRBD1 is the table's D call and was not checked against the DNA. Per the germline V gene, CDR1 is SEHNR and CDR2 is FQNEAQ (reference sequence). The CDR3 extends over 12 residues, inclusive of both ends. CDR3 in amino acids: CASSPRTGRRET.

As for this clonotype: A junction boundary mismatches the germline segment, possibly from a read error. CDR3 sequence: CASSVNRGQGYGYTF. CDR3 nucleotides: TGTGCCAGTAGTGTAAACAGGGGGCAAGGATATGGCTACACCTTC. V is TRBV25-1 and J is TRBJ1-2, with 9 bases aligning to TRBD1. The CDR3 is 15 amino acids. The germline gives CDR1 MGHDK, CDR2 SYGVNS.

This clonotype was found once. The conserved final phenylalanine or tryptophan is absent from the CDR3, which likely points to a read error. It is unclear where the CDR3 begins or ends on the DNA, so no DNA is shown, and the CDR3 is as TCRdb lists it. The J gene is TRBJ2-7, the V gene TRBV7-9; the table names TRBD2, a call not compared with the DNA. Germline CDR1 and CDR2: SEHNR and FQNEAQ (reference sequence). The CDR3 comprises 13 residues, both ends counted. The CDR3 here is CASSFERANTQTL.

The genes are TRBV20-1 and TRBJ1-2, with 7 bases fitting TRBD1. The CDR3 is 13 residues long. V shed 5 bases and J 9 bases; nucleotides not matched to a gene: 12. CDR1 is DFQATT, CDR2 SNEGSKA, per germline (reference sequence). The CDR3 sequence: CSARQGPYERYTF. CDR3 bases: TGCAGTGCTCGACAGGGCCCCTACGAGCGCTACACCTTC.

The chain links TRBV10-3 to TRBJ2-3; TRBD1 or TRBD2 may be the D gene (5 bases each). CDR1 is ENHRY, CDR2 SYGVKD, per germline. The CDR3 extends over 17 amino acids. V dropped 10 bases and J dropped 4 bases, with 27 bases sitting between them. Here the CDR3 reads CATSRVGSGRGADTQYF. The DNA of the CDR3 is TGTGCCACCAGCAGAGTCGGATCAGGTCGGGGCGCAGATACGCAGTATTTT.

This sequence joins TRBV19 and TRBJ1-1, with D possibly matching TRBD1 (6 bases). Germline assignment: CDR1 LNHDA and CDR2 SQIVND (reference sequence). Trimming left V 4 bases short and J 1 base short, with 16 bases between. The CDR3 length is 16 residues. The CDR3 coding sequence is TGTGCCAGTAGTACCTGGGGGGAACAGGGGAACACTGAAGCTTTCTTT. Encoded protein: CASSTWGEQGNTEAFF.

The V call is TRBV6-1, the J call TRBJ1-2; 10 nucleotides agree with TRBD1. This CDR3 spans 14 amino acids. The germline gives CDR1 MNHNS, CDR2 SASEGT. V shed 7 bases and J 8 bases; nucleotides not matched to a gene: 10. The CDR3 bases are TGTGCCAGCACCCCCCCGGCGGGACAGGGGGGCTACACCTTC. Its protein is CASTPPAGQGGYTF.

As for this clonotype: Because it lacks the conserved phenylalanine or tryptophan at the end, this CDR3 is likely a read error. The CDR3 is CASSEWGQGGYGYTT. The CDR3 nucleotides read TGTGCCAGCAGTGAATGGGGACAGGGGGGCTATGGCTACACCACC. The chain joins TRBV2 to TRBJ1-2; 11 bases line up with TRBD1. After removal of 2 bases from V and 4 bases from J, the junction contained 3 bases not matched to a gene. The CDR3 length is 15 residues. Germline V gene lookup returns CDR1 SNHLY and CDR2 FYNNEI.

The table lists this clonotype with many counts. The chain is built from TRBV12-3 or TRBV12-4 and TRBJ1-4; 12 bases match TRBD1. With V trimmed by 6 bases and J by 3 bases, 5 bases remained unmatched. The CDR3 runs 16 residues. The chain's CDR3 is CASRGQGALSNEKLFF. In DNA form, the CDR3 reads TGTGCCAGCAGGGGACAGGGGGCTCTGTCTAATGAAAAACTGTTTTTT.